The sequence of this T cell receptor (beta chain) was determined in a study of blood T cell repertoires in COVID-19. The CDR3 sequence is 15 residues long. Germline loops: CDR1 MGHRA, CDR2 YSYEKL. V was cut by 6 bases and J by 2 bases, with 17 bases left in between. The method was immunoSEQ multiplex PCR; TCRdb's version includes in-frame clones alone and lacks a portion of them. The sample yields about 150,000 clones, roughly 80% seen once. The source of this sequence is a woman of 80 years or more with COVID-19, enrolled during active disease. The chain employs TRBV4-1 and TRBJ2-7; D is ambiguous. Input material: peripheral blood. The CDR3 coding sequence is TGCGCCAGCAGGCCGCTTTTCCGCGGAACCTACGAGCAGTACTTC. It codes for CASRPLFRGTYEQYF.